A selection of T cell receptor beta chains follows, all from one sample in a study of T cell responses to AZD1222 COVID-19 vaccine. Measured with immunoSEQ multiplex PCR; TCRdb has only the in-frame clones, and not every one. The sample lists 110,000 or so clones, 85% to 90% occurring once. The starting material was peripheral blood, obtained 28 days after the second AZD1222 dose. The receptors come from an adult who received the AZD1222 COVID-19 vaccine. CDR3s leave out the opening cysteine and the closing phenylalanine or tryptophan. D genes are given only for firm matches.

CDR3 protein: ASSTAGSYGYT
CDR3 length: 11
V gene: TRBV5-4
D gene: -

CDR3 protein: ASSYGYRGLNIQY
CDR3 length: 13
V gene: TRBV6-2/TRBV6-3
D gene: TRBD1

CDR3 protein: AWSVGVGVLGGYT
CDR3 length: 13
V gene: TRBV30
D gene: -

CDR3 protein: ASSELRRNEQF
CDR3 length: 11
V gene: TRBV25-1
D gene: -

CDR3 protein: ASSLRNQPQH
CDR3 length: 10
V gene: TRBV28
D gene: -

CDR3 protein: ASRSRGRVFYNEQF
CDR3 length: 14
V gene: TRBV2
D gene: -

CDR3 protein: ASTLRGLGNQPQH
CDR3 length: 13
V gene: TRBV5-6
D gene: -

CDR3 protein: ASSLPQMRDGGGDTEAF
CDR3 length: 17
V gene: TRBV7-3
D gene: -

CDR3 protein: ATSRGQGASDTQY
CDR3 length: 13
V gene: TRBV15
D gene: TRBD1

CDR3 protein: ARSQQGRHSPLH
CDR3 length: 12
V gene: TRBV30
D gene: TRBD1

CDR3 protein: ANSPGLSNQPQH
CDR3 length: 12
V gene: TRBV28
D gene: -

CDR3 protein: ASSLRAGAGGEQY
CDR3 length: 13
V gene: TRBV5-1
D gene: TRBD2

CDR3 protein: ASSRQTNEKLF
CDR3 length: 11
V gene: TRBV7-9
D gene: -